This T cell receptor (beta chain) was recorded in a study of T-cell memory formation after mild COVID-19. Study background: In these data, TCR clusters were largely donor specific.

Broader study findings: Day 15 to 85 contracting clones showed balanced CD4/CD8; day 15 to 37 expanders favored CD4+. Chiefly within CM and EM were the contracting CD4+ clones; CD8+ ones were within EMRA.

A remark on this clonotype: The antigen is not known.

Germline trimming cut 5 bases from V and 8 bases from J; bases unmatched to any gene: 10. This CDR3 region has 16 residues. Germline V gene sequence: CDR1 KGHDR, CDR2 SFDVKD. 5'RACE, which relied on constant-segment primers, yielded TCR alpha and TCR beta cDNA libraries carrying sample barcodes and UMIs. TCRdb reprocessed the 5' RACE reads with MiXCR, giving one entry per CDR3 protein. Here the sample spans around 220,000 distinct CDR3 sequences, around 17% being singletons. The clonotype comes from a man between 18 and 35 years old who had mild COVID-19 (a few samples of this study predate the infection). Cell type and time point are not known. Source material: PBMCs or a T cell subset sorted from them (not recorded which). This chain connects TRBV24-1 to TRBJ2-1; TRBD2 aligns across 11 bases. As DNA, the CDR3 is TGTGCCACCAGTGCGGCTAGCGGGGGGTCACCGGATGAGCAGTTCTTC. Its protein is CATSAASGGSPDEQFF.